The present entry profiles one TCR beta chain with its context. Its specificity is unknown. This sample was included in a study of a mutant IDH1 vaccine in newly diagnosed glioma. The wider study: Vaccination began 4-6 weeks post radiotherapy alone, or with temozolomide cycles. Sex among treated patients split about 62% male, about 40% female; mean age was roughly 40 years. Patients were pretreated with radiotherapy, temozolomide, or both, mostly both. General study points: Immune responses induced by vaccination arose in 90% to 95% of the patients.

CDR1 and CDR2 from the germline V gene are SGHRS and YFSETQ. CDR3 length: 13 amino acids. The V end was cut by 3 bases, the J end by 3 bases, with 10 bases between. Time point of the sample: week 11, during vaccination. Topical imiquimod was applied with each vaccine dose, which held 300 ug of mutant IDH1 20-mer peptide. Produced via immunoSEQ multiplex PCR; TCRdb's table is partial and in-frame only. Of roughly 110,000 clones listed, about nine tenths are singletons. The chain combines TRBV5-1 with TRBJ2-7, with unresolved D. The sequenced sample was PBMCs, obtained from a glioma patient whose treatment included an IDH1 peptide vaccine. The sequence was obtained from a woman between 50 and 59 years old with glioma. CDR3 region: CASSWAARYEQYF. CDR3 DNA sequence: TGCGCCAGCAGCTGGGCGGCCCGCTACGAGCAGTACTTC.